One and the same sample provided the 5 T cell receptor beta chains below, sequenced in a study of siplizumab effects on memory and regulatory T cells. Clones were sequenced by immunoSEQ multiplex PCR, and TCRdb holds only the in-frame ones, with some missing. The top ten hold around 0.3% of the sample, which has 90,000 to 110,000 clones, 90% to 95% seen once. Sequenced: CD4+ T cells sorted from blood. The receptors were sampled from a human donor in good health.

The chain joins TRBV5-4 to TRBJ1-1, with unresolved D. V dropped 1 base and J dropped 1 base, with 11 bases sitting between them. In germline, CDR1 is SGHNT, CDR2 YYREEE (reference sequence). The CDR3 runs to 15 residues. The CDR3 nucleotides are TGTGCCAGCAGCTTGACGGTACATAAGAACACTGAAGCTTTCTTT. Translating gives CASSLTVHKNTEAFF.

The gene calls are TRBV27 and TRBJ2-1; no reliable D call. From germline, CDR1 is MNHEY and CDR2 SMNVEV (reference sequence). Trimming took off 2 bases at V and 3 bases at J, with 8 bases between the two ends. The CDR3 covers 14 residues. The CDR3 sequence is CASSLPNSYNEQFF. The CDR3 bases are TGTGCCAGCAGTTTACCAAACAGCTACAATGAGCAGTTCTTC.

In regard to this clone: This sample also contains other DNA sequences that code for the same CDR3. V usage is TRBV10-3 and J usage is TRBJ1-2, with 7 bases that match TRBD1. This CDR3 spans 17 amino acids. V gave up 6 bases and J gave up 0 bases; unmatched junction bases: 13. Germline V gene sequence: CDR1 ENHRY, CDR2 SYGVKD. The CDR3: CAISVTGTDIANYGYTF. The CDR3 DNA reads TGTGCCATCAGCGTTACCGGGACAGATATCGCTAACTATGGCTACACCTTC.

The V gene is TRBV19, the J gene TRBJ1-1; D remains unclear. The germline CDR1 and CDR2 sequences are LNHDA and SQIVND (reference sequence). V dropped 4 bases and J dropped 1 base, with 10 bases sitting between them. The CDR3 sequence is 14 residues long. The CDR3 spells CASSTRDSNTEAFF. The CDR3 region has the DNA TGTGCCAGTAGTACCCGGGATTCGAACACTGAAGCTTTCTTT.

CDR3 protein: CASSLETGAPGEKLFF. CDR3 bases: TGCGCCAGCAGCCTCGAGACAGGCGCCCCGGGTGAAAAACTGTTTTTT. The V and J genes are TRBV4-1 and TRBJ1-4, with D possibly matching TRBD1 (6 bases). Germline V lookup: CDR1 MGHRA, CDR2 YSYEKL. Trimming stripped 4 bases from V and 7 bases from J, with 19 bases between. The length of the CDR3 is 16 residues.